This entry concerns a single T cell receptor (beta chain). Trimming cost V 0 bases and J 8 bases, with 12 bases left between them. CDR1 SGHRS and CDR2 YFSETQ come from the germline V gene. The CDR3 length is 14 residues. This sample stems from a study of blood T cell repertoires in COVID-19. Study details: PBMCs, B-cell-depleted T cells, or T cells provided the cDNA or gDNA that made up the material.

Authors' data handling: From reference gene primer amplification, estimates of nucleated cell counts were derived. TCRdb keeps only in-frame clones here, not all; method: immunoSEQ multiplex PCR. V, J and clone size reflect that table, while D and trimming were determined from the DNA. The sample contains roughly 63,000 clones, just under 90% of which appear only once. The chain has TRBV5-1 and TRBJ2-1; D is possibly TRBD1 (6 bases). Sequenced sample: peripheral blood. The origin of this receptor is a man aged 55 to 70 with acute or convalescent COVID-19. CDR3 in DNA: TGCGCCAGCAGCTTGGACAGGGCCACGGATGAGCAGTTCTTC. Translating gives CASSLDRATDEQFF.